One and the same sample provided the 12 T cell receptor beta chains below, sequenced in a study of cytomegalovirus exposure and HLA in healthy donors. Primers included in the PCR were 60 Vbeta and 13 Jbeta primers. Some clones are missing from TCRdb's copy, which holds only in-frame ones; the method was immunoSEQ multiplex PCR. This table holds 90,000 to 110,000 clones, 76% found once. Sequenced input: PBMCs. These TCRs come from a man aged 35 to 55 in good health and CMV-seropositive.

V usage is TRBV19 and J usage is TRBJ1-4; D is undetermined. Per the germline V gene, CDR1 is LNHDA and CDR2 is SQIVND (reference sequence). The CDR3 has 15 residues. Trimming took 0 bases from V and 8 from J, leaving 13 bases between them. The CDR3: CASSIDTIVREKLFF. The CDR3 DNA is TGTGCCAGTAGTATAGACACGATTGTCCGGGAAAAACTGTTTTTT.

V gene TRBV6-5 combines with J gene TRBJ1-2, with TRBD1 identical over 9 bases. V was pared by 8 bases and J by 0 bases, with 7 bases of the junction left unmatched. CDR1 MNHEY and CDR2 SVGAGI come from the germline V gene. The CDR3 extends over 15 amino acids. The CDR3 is CASAGRDRANYGYTF. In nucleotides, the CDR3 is TGTGCCAGCGCGGGTAGGGACAGGGCTAACTATGGCTACACCTTC.

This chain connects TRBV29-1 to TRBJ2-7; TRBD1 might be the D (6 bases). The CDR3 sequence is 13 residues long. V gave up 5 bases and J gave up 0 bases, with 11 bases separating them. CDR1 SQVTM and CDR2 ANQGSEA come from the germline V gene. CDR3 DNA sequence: TGCAGCGTTACTGACAGGATCTCCTACGAGCAGTACTTC. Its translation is CSVTDRISYEQYF.

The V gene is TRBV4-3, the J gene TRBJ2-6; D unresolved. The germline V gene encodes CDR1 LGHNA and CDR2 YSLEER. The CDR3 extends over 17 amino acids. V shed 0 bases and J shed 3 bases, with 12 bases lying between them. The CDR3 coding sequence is TGCGCCAGCAGCCAAGACCCCGCGGCCTATGGGGCCAACGTCCTGACTTTC. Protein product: CASSQDPAAYGANVLTF.

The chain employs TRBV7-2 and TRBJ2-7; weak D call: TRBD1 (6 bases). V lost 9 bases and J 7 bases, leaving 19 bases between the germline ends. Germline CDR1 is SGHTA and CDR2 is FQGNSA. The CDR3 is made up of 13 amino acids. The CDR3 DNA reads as TGTGCCAGTCTACAGGGTCCTTTCGGGGAGCAGTACTTC. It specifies CASLQGPFGEQYF.

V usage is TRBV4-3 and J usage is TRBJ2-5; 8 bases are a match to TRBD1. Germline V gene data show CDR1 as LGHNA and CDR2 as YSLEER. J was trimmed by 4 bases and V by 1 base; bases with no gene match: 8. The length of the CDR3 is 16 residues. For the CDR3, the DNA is TGCGCCAGCAGCCAAGGAACACAGGGGGTTCGAGAGACCCAGTACTTC. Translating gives CASSQGTQGVRETQYF.

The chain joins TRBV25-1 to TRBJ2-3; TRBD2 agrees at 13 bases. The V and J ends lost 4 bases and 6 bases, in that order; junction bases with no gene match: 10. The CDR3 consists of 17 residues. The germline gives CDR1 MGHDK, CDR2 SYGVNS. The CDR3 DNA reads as TGTGCCAGCAGTGCCACAACTAGCGGGGGGGCCCTCGATACGCAGTATTTT. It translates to CASSATTSGGALDTQYF.

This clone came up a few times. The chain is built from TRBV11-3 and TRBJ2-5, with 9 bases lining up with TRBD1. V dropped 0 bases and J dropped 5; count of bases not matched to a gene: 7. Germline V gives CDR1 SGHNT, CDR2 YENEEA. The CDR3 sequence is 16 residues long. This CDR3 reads CASSLEGQGTGETQYF. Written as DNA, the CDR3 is TGTGCCAGCAGCTTAGAGGGACAGGGAACAGGGGAGACCCAGTACTTC.

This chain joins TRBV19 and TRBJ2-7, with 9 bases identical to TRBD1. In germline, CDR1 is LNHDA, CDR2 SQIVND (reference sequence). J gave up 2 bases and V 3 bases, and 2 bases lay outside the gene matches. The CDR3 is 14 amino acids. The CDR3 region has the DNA TGTGCCAGTAGTATTGGGACAGGGACCTACGAGCAGTACTTC. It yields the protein CASSIGTGTYEQYF. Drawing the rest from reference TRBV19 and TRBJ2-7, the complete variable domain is DGGITQSPKYLFRKEGQNVTLSCEQNLNHDAMYWYRQDPGQGLRLIYYSQIVNDFQKGDIAEGYSVSREKKESFPLTVTSAQKNPTAFYLCASSIGTGTYEQYFGPGTRLTVT.

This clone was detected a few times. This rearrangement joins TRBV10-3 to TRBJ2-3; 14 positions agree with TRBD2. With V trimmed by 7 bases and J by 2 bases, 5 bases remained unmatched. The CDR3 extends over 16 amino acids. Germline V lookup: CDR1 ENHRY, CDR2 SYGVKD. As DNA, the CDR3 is TGTGCCATCACAGAGGGACTAGCGGGAGCCACAGATACGCAGTATTTT. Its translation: CAITEGLAGATDTQYF.

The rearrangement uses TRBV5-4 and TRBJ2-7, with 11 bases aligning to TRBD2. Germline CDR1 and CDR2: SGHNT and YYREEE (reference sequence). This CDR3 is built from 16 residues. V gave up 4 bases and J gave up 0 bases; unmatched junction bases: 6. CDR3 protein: CASSTSSGGSSYEQYF. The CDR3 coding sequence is TGTGCCAGCAGCACGTCTAGCGGGGGGAGCTCCTACGAGCAGTACTTC.

The CDR3 spells CASSTGSGNYEQYF. The CDR3 DNA sequence: TGTGCCAGCAGTACCGGGAGTGGAAACTACGAGCAGTACTTC. The rearrangement uses TRBV2 and TRBJ2-7, with D tentatively TRBD2 (6 bases). The CDR3 length is 14 residues. V was shortened by 5 bases and J by 3 bases, with 14 bases between the two germline ends. CDR1 and CDR2 (germline): SNHLY, FYNNEI. Full variable domain (rest looked up from reference TRBV2 and TRBJ2-7): EPEVTQTPSHQVTQMGQEVILRCVPISNHLYFYWYRQILGQKVEFLVSFYNNEISEKSEIFDDQFSVERPDGSNFTLKIRSTKLEDSAMYFCASSTGSGNYEQYFGPGTRLTVT.